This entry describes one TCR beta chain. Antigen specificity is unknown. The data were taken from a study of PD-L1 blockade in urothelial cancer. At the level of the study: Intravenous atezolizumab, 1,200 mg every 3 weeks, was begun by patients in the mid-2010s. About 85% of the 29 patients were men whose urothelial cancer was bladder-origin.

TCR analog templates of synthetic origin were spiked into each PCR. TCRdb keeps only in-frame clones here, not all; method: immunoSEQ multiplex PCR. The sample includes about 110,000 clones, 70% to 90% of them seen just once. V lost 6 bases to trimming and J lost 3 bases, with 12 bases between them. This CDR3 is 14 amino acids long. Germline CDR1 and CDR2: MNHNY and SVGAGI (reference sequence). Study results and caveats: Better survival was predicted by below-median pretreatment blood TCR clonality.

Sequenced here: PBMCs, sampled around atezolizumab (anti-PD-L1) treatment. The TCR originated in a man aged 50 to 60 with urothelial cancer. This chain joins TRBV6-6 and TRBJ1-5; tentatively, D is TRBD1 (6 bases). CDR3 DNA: TGTGCCAGCAGGTACCGGACAGACAATCAGCCCCAGCATTTT. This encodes CASRYRTDNQPQHF.